This T cell receptor (beta chain) was captured in a study of blood T cell repertoires in COVID-19. Overall study context: Samples taken during acute and convalescent COVID-19 were collected in the United States, Italy and Spain.

The CDR3 spans 13 residues. The germline CDR1 and CDR2 sequences are SEHNR and FQNEAQ (reference sequence). V dropped 5 bases and J dropped 5; count of bases not matched to a gene: 5. The repertoire was sequenced with immunoSEQ multiplex PCR; TCRdb's copy has only in-frame clones and lacks some. The sample holds around 120,000 clones, 65% to 80% seen once. This sequence joins TRBV7-9 and TRBJ1-1; 7 bases fit TRBD1. This clonotype was obtained from a human donor with acute or convalescent COVID-19. The donor label of this sample is uncertain. The sample taken for sequencing was peripheral blood. CDR3: CASSAGGNTEAFF. The CDR3 nucleotides are TGTGCCAGCAGCGCAGGGGGGAATACTGAAGCTTTCTTT.